The TCR beta chain described here comes from a study of OX40 agonist ivuxolimab in advanced cancers. On this clone itself: Antigen: not known.

Study-level findings and limits: Specificity for antigen went undetermined in the expanded peripheral T cells.

Assay used: immunoSEQ multiplex PCR; TCRdb lists only in-frame clones, some missing. The sample contains 65,000 to 85,000 clones, about 82% of which appear only once. Germline V gene sequence: CDR1 SEHNR, CDR2 FQNEAQ (reference sequence). Losses at the gene ends were 5 bases for V and 6 bases for J; bases not matched to a gene: 11. This CDR3 region has 15 residues. The receptor was derived from an adult with an advanced solid tumor such as melanoma, head and neck, liver or kidney cancer. The V and J genes are TRBV7-9 and TRBJ2-3, with 7 bases that match TRBD2. This material consisted of CD4+ or CD8+ T cells sorted from blood, taken in a trial of the OX40 agonist ivuxolimab. CDR3 in DNA: TGTGCCAGCAGCCCGGGACTACACTCGGGGGATACGCAGTATTTT. Its protein is CASSPGLHSGDTQYF.